This entry concerns a single TCR beta chain. The data belong to a study of shared clonotypes between healthy human individuals. Study overall: A couple of female and a few male donors aged 18 to 49 were enrolled.

Looked up from germline, CDR1 is MDHEN and CDR2 is SYDVKM. The length of the CDR3 is 14 residues. The junction had 4 bases not matched to a gene; V was cut back by 2 bases and J by 8 bases. This table comes from immunoSEQ multiplex PCR, and its TCRdb copy is limited to in-frame clones, with some not included. The table records 2 million to 3 million clones, 90% to 95% of them present only once. This sequence joins TRBV28 and TRBJ1-2, with 11 nucleotides matching TRBD1. The clonotype comes from a man between 18 and 35 years old in good health. Some clones in this sample may be carry-over from other donors' samples. The sequenced material came from naive CD4+ T cells from PBMCs. This sample's subset: CD45RA+ positively selected. Here the CDR3 reads CASSLGQGAWGYTF. Here the CDR3 DNA reads TGTGCCAGCAGTTTAGGACAGGGGGCGTGGGGCTACACCTTC.